This entry is about one T cell receptor beta chain. Measured with immunoSEQ multiplex PCR; TCRdb has only the in-frame clones, and not every one. The sample records about 18,000 clones, around 72% being singletons. PBMCs were not maintained or expanded in culture before analysis. The data originate from a study of neoadjuvant anti-PD-1 for oral cavity cancer. This sequence originates from a person aged 35 to 85 with oral cavity squamous cell carcinoma. Sample: PBMCs, taken before nivolumab (anti-PD-1) treatment.

CDR3 sequence: CASSFVHHEKLFF. The CDR3 nucleotides are TGTGCCAGCAGCTTCGTTCATCATGAAAAACTGTTTTTT. The chain uses TRBV14 and TRBJ1-4; no clear D gene. Germline lookup yields CDR1 SGHDN and CDR2 FVKESK. The ends were cut back, 5 bases at V and 6 bases at J, with 10 bases in the middle. This CDR3 comprises 13 residues.